The following is a T cell receptor (beta chain) sequence with its context. Some clones are missing from TCRdb's copy, which holds only in-frame ones; the method was immunoSEQ multiplex PCR. The sample consists of more than 35,000 clones, less than 70% of them appearing once. The sample originates from a study of blood T cell repertoires in COVID-19. Study as a whole: PBMCs, B-cell-depleted T cells, or T cells provided the cDNA or gDNA that made up the material.

This CDR3 spans 15 amino acids. The ends were cut back, 1 base at V and 2 bases at J, with 10 bases in the middle. Per the germline V gene, CDR1 is LNHDA and CDR2 is SQIVND (reference sequence). V usage is TRBV19 and J usage is TRBJ2-3; D uncertain. Input material: peripheral blood. The TCR was taken from an elderly man with acute or convalescent COVID-19. The CDR3 spells CASSIGNSYTDTQYF. In DNA, the CDR3 is TGTGCCAGTAGTATAGGGAACAGCTACACAGATACGCAGTATTTT.